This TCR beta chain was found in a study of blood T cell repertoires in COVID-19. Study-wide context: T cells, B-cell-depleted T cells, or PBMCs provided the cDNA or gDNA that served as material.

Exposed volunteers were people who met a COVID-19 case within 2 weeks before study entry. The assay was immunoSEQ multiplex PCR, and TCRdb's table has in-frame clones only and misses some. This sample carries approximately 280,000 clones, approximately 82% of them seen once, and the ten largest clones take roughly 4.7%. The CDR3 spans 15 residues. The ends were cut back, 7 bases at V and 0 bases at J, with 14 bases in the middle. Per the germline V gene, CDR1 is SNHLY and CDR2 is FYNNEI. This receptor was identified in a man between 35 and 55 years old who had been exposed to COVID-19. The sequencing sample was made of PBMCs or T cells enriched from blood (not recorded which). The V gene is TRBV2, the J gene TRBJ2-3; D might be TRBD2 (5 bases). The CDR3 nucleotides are TGTGCCAGCACCTCGCGAGGCGGGAGCACAGATACGCAGTATTTT. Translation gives CASTSRGGSTDTQYF.